A single T cell receptor (beta chain) is shown here with its context. Germline assignment: CDR1 SGHAT and CDR2 FQNNGV. This CDR3 has 13 residues. V was cut by 5 bases and J by 4 bases, with 11 bases left in between. Libraries were prepared by immunoSEQ multiplex PCR; TCRdb keeps only in-frame clonotypes and omits some of them. This table has more than 65,000 clones, roughly 92% appearing once. This specimen belongs to a study of technical replicates of blood from four donors. Specimen: T cells isolated from PBMCs. The origin of this receptor is a human donor in good health. The chain recombines TRBV11-2 with TRBJ1-2; maybe TRBD1 (6 bases). CDR3 sequence reads: CASSLTGAYGYTF. CDR3 DNA sequence: TGTGCCAGCAGCCTGACAGGAGCCTATGGCTACACCTTC.